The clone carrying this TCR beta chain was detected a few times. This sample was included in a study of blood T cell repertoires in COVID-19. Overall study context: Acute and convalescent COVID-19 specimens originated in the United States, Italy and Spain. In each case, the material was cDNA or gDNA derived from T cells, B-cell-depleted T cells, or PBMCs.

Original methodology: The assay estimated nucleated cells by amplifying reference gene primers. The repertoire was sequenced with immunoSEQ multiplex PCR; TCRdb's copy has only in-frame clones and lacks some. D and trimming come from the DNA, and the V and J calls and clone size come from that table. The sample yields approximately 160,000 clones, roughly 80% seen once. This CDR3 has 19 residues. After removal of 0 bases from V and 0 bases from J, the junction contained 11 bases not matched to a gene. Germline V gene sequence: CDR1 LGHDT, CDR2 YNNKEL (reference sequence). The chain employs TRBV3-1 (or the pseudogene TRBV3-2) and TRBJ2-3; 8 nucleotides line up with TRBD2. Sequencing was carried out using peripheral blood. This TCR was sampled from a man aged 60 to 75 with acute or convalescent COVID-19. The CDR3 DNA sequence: TGTGCCAGCAGCCAAGACCCTGCACGGGAGGGGGGAAGCACAGATACGCAGTATTTT. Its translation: CASSQDPAREGGSTDTQYF.